Listed below are T cell receptor beta chains from one sample, sequenced in a study of cytomegalovirus exposure and HLA in healthy donors. This table comes from immunoSEQ multiplex PCR, and its TCRdb copy is limited to in-frame clones, with some not included. The data contain 190,000 or so clones, 80% of them singletons. The specimen was PBMCs. These TCRs come from a boy between 10 and 17 years old in good health and CMV-seronegative. Both conserved end residues are part of each CDR3. A D gene is named only where the DNA matches it firmly. Size is omitted from some rows. Given values are once, few, many or a class for expanded clones.

len,v_gene,abundance,j_gene,d_gene,CDR3aa,CDR3nt
16,TRBV27,-,TRBJ2-1,-,CASSFGGGVFSRGQFF,TGTGCCAGCAGTTTTGGAGGCGGGGTCTTCTCCCGGGGGCAGTTCTTC
15,TRBV7-8,-,TRBJ2-7,TRBD2,CASSWGTSGGYEQYF,TGTGCCAGCAGCTGGGGGACTAGCGGGGGCTACGAGCAGTACTTC
13,TRBV7-3,-,TRBJ1-1,-,CASSLNVNTEAFF,TGTGCCAGCAGCTTAAATGTCAATACTGAAGCTTTCTTT
13,TRBV5-1,-,TRBJ2-1,-,CASSVKDSYEQFF,TGCGCCAGCAGCGTCAAGGACAGCTATGAGCAGTTCTTC
13,TRBV6-5,-,TRBJ2-3,TRBD1,CASTTTGGGTQYF,TGTGCCAGCACCACTACAGGGGGCGGTACGCAGTATTTT
19,TRBV14,-,TRBJ2-2,TRBD2,CASSQDIGGLAGANGELFF,TGTGCCAGCAGCCAAGATATAGGGGGTCTAGCGGGAGCAAACGGGGAGCTGTTTTTT
11,TRBV30,-,TRBJ1-2,-,CAWSPGLGYTF,TGTGCCTGGAGTCCGGGGTTAGGCTACACCTTC
14,TRBV18,-,TRBJ1-5,TRBD1,CASSLGQGVQPQHF,TGTGCCAGCTCGCTCGGACAGGGGGTTCAGCCCCAGCATTTT
14,TRBV10-1,-,TRBJ2-7,-,CASSESGKEFEQYF,TGCGCCAGCAGTGAGTCCGGGAAGGAATTCGAGCAGTACTTC
16,TRBV5-4,-,TRBJ2-5,TRBD2,CASSLRLAGAGETQYF,TGTGCCAGCAGCTTACGGTTAGCGGGAGCGGGGGAGACCCAGTACTTC
16,TRBV7-2,-,TRBJ2-1,TRBD2,CASSPRLAEYYNEQFF,TGTGCCAGCAGCCCCCGACTAGCGGAATACTACAATGAGCAGTTCTTC
16,TRBV28,-,TRBJ1-3,-,CASALESPVTENTIYF,TGTGCCAGCGCTCTTGAATCCCCTGTGACAGAAAACACCATATATTTT
13,TRBV9,-,TRBJ2-3,-,CASVGGDTDTQYF,TGTGCCAGCGTAGGGGGAGACACAGATACGCAGTATTTT
16,TRBV6-6,-,TRBJ1-1,-,CASSYPGGGTSTEAFF,TGTGCCAGCAGTTACCCCGGGGGGGGGACGAGCACTGAAGCTTTCTTT
14,TRBV6-6,-,TRBJ2-7,TRBD2,CASSPGLASDEQYF,TGTGCCAGCAGTCCGGGACTAGCTAGCGACGAGCAGTACTTC
16,TRBV4-1,-,TRBJ1-1,-,CASSRQPATVNTEAFF,TGCGCCAGCAGCCGTCAACCCGCGACAGTGAACACTGAAGCTTTCTTT
16,TRBV27,-,TRBJ2-7,TRBD2,CASSPTGRLAGYEQYF,TGTGCCAGCAGTCCCACGGGGAGACTAGCGGGCTACGAGCAGTACTTC
14,TRBV7-2,few,TRBJ1-2,TRBD1,CASSRQGDNYGYTF,TGTGCCAGCAGTCGACAGGGAGACAACTATGGCTACACCTTC
18,TRBV5-4,-,TRBJ2-7,TRBD2,CASSGTGTSGRAPYEQYF,TGTGCCAGCAGCGGAACCGGGACTAGCGGGAGGGCCCCCTACGAGCAGTACTTC
17,TRBV5-1,-,TRBJ2-5,-,CASSLAQGGLREETQYF,TGCGCCAGCAGCTTGGCACAGGGTGGATTGAGAGAAGAGACCCAGTACTTC
20,TRBV27,-,TRBJ2-1,TRBD2,CASSLSWSSGSPSGYNEQFF,TGTGCCAGCAGTTTATCTTGGAGTAGCGGGAGCCCATCGGGGTACAATGAGCAGTTCTTC
15,TRBV7-9,-,TRBJ1-2,-,CASSMTDRASPGYTF,TGTGCCAGCAGCATGACCGACAGAGCTTCTCCCGGCTACACCTTC
12,TRBV6-5,-,TRBJ1-1,-,CASSIAETEAFF,TGTGCCAGCAGTATCGCCGAGACTGAAGCTTTCTTT